A single sample is the source of the 32 T cell receptor beta chains below, sequenced in a study of blood T cell repertoires in COVID-19. The table came from immunoSEQ multiplex PCR; TCRdb's copy has only in-frame clones and leaves some out. The repertoire holds some 180,000 clones, with about four fifths as singletons. Sequencing used peripheral blood. Receptor source: a woman aged 40 to 49 with COVID-19, enrolled during active disease.

The chain joins TRBV10-3 to TRBJ1-2; 7 nucleotides align to TRBD1. Germline CDR1 reads ENHRY; CDR2 reads SYGVKD. V gave up 0 bases and J gave up 5 bases; unmatched junction bases: 0. CDR3 length: 13 residues. The CDR3 DNA follows: TGTGCCATCAGTGAGTCGACAGGGTATGGCTACACCTTC. This codes for CAISESTGYGYTF.

The rearrangement joins TRBV19 to TRBJ1-3, with D possibly TRBD1 on 5 matching bases. Germline CDR1 and CDR2: LNHDA and SQIVND (reference sequence). The V and J ends lost 3 bases and 4 bases respectively, with 10 bases between them. CDR3 size: 14 residues. CDR3 protein: CASSIDGGGNTIYF. CDR3 nucleotide sequence: TGTGCCAGTAGTATCGACGGGGGAGGAAACACCATATATTTT.

The rearrangement links TRBV6-5 to TRBJ1-2, with 7 nucleotides matching TRBD1. The V gene's germline CDR1 is MNHEY and CDR2 SVGAGI. CDR3 length: 15 residues. V was clipped by 4 bases and J by 5 bases; unmatched bases: 10. The CDR3: CASSSPGGGGYGYTF. The CDR3 bases are TGTGCCAGCAGTTCACCAGGGGGTGGAGGTTATGGCTACACCTTC.

The rearrangement joins TRBV12-3 or TRBV12-4 to TRBJ2-1; D unclear. CDR3 length equals 11 residues. Trimming shortened V by 6 bases and J by 8 bases, and 8 bases separated the two germline ends. CDR3 amino acids: CASSSYHEQFF. CDR3 DNA sequence: TGTGCCAGCAGCTCCTATCATGAGCAGTTCTTC.

A few counts support this clone. Different DNA sequences within this sample yield the same CDR3. The chain couples TRBV3-1 (or the pseudogene TRBV3-2) to TRBJ2-5, with D perhaps TRBD2 (6 bases). CDR3 length: 14 amino acids. Trimming pared 0 bases from V and 5 bases from J, leaving 10 bases between. The V gene's germline CDR1 is LGHDT and CDR2 YNNKEL (reference sequence). The CDR3 DNA reads TGTGCCAGCAGCCAAGACGGGAGTCGGGAGACCCAGTACTTC. This translates into CASSQDGSRETQYF.

The gene calls are TRBV5-4 and TRBJ1-2; 7 positions agree with TRBD1. The CDR3 totals 15 residues. V gave up 2 bases and J gave up 4 bases; unmatched junction bases: 8. In germline, CDR1 is SGHNT, CDR2 YYREEE (reference sequence). The CDR3 region has the DNA TGTGCCAGCAGCTTCCGGTTGACAGGGTTCTATGGCTACACCTTC. Protein product: CASSFRLTGFYGYTF.

The chain couples TRBV6-6 to TRBJ2-2; 9 nucleotides match TRBD2. The V gene's germline CDR1 is MNHNY and CDR2 SVGAGI (reference sequence). CDR3 length: 15 amino acids. Unmatched junction bases numbered 11, after V lost 8 bases and J lost 7 bases. Here the CDR3 reads CASHLSGGLVGELFF. The CDR3 DNA reads as TGTGCCAGCCACCTCAGCGGGGGGTTAGTCGGGGAGCTGTTTTTT.

CDR3 protein: CASADRGMSDTQYF. DNA of the CDR3: TGTGCCAGTGCCGACAGGGGAATGTCGGATACGCAGTATTTT. The J gene is TRBJ2-3, the V gene TRBV19, with 8 bases lining up with TRBD1. The germline V gene has CDR1 LNHDA and CDR2 SQIVND (reference sequence). This CDR3 region has 14 residues. Trimming cost V 8 bases and J 6 bases; bases outside gene matches: 10.

The table lists this clone with a count of one. The CDR3 is CASSLVGTASGNTIYF. CDR3 DNA sequence: TGTGCCAGCAGCTTGGTCGGGACAGCTTCTGGAAACACCATATATTTT. This chain connects TRBV11-2 to TRBJ1-3; 7 bases match TRBD1. This CDR3 has 16 amino acids. Germline CDR1 and CDR2: SGHAT and FQNNGV. After removal of 3 bases from V and 1 base from J, the junction contained 6 bases not matched to a gene.

This rearrangement joins TRBV7-9 to TRBJ2-2; possibly TRBD2 for D (6 bases). The CDR3 length is 15 residues. Germline V gene data show CDR1 as SEHNR and CDR2 as FQNEAQ (reference sequence). Trimming stripped 4 bases from V and 5 bases from J, with 14 bases between. CDR3: CASSYMGGKTGELFF. The DNA for the CDR3 is TGTGCCAGCAGCTATATGGGGGGAAAGACCGGGGAGCTGTTTTTT.

The chain joins TRBV7-2 to TRBJ2-1; D may be TRBD1 (6 bases). The CDR3 runs to 15 residues. V was shortened by 0 bases and J by 8 bases, with 14 bases between the two germline ends. Germline V gene lookup returns CDR1 SGHTA and CDR2 FQGNSA. Written as DNA, the CDR3 is TGTGCCAGCAGCTTAGCGGGGGCCAACGCGGATGAGCAGTTCTTC. It translates to CASSLAGANADEQFF.

This clone was counted a single time. The chain combines TRBV10-3 with TRBJ2-7, with TRBD2 as a possible D gene (5 bases). V was trimmed by 11 bases and J by 3 bases, leaving 14 bases between them. Germline assignment: CDR1 ENHRY and CDR2 SYGVKD. The CDR3 has 12 amino acids. CDR3 region: CASQSGLYEQYF. As DNA, the CDR3 is TGTGCCTCTCAAAGCGGACTCTACGAGCAGTACTTC.

This chain uses TRBV6-2 or TRBV6-3 with TRBJ2-7, with TRBD1 as a possible D gene (6 bases). The CDR3 covers 12 residues. Trimming left V 4 bases short and J 3 bases short, with 7 bases between. Germline V gives CDR1 MNHEY, CDR2 SVGEGT. CDR3 region: CASSSQGYEQYF. The CDR3 nucleotides read TGTGCCAGCAGTTCACAGGGCTACGAGCAGTACTTC.

The J gene is TRBJ1-2, the V gene TRBV5-1; 12 positions match TRBD1. Trimming cost V 3 bases and J 0 bases; bases outside gene matches: 9. This CDR3 has 18 residues. Germline CDR1 SGHRS, CDR2 YFSETQ. CDR3: CASSSSGTGGPSNYGYTF. Written as DNA, the CDR3 is TGCGCCAGCAGCTCCTCCGGGACAGGGGGCCCTTCTAACTATGGCTACACCTTC.

The chain couples TRBV18 to TRBJ1-1, with D perhaps matching TRBD1 (5 bases). V was pared by 3 bases and J by 0 bases, with 11 bases between. CDR3 length: 15 amino acids. Germline V lookup: CDR1 KGHSH, CDR2 LQKENI. The CDR3 here is CASSPRQFMNTEAFF. CDR3 nucleotides: TGTGCCAGCTCACCGCGACAGTTCATGAACACTGAAGCTTTCTTT.

The chain uses TRBV7-9 and TRBJ2-3, with 8 bases lining up with TRBD1. CDR3 length: 17 amino acids. The junction had 12 bases not matched to a gene; V was cut back by 5 bases and J by 2 bases. Germline lookup yields CDR1 SEHNR and CDR2 FQNEAQ (reference sequence). CDR3 DNA: TGTGCCAGCAGCGGCCAGACAGGGGAACCCTCCACAGATACGCAGTATTTT. It translates to CASSGQTGEPSTDTQYF. Together with reference TRBV7-9 and TRBJ2-3, the CDR3 gives the full variable domain: DTGVSQNPRHKITKRGQNVTFRCDPISEHNRLYWYRQTLGQGPEFLTYFQNEAQLEKSRLLSDRFSAERPKGSFSTLEIQRTEQGDSAMYLCASSGQTGEPSTDTQYFGPGTRLTVL.

The chain carries TRBV5-4 and TRBJ2-7, with 7 positions matching TRBD2. This CDR3 region has 15 residues. Trimming cost V 4 bases and J 1 base; bases outside gene matches: 8. Per germline, CDR1 SGHNT and CDR2 YYREEE (reference sequence). The CDR3 loop is CASSRSGGESYEQYF. In DNA form, the CDR3 reads TGTGCCAGCAGCCGTTCTGGGGGGGAGTCCTACGAGCAGTACTTC. The full variable domain, rest sourced from reference TRBV5-4 and TRBJ2-7, is ETGVTQSPTHLIKTRGQQVTLRCSSQSGHNTVSWYQQALGQGPQFIFQYYREEENGRGNFPPRFSGLQFPNYSSELNVNALELDDSALYLCASSRSGGESYEQYFGPGTRLTVT.

The CDR3 is CASSFIAGDYYNEQFF. The CDR3, as DNA: TGCGCCAGCAGCTTCATAGCGGGGGATTACTACAATGAGCAGTTCTTC. This chain connects TRBV5-1 to TRBJ2-1, with 9 positions matching TRBD2. CDR1 and CDR2 (germline): SGHRS, YFSETQ. This CDR3 comprises 16 residues. Trimming removed 2 bases from V and 3 bases from J; junction bases left unmatched: 6. The variable domain in full, with the rest retrieved from reference TRBV5-1 and TRBJ2-1, is KAGVTQTPRYLIKTRGQQVTLSCSPISGHRSVSWYQQTPGQGLQFLFEYFSETQRNKGNFPGRFSGRQFSNSRSEMNVSTLELGDSALYLCASSFIAGDYYNEQFFGPGTRLTVL.

This clone was detected only once. The gene calls are TRBV29-1 and TRBJ1-1; D unclear. The germline V gene has CDR1 SQVTM and CDR2 ANQGSEA. Trimming pared 3 bases from V and 4 bases from J, leaving 9 bases between. The CDR3 length is 12 residues. Here the CDR3 reads CSVELSGTEAFF. CDR3 in DNA: TGCAGCGTTGAGCTCTCGGGCACTGAAGCTTTCTTT.

J is TRBJ1-5 and V is TRBV19, with D perhaps TRBD1 (6 bases). The ends were cut back, 7 bases at V and 3 bases at J, with 13 bases in the middle. The CDR3 consists of 14 residues. Per germline, CDR1 LNHDA and CDR2 SQIVND (reference sequence). CDR3 DNA sequence: TGTGCCAGTACCATAACAGGGTACAATCAGCCCCAGCATTTT. It codes for CASTITGYNQPQHF.

The V and J genes are TRBV5-4 and TRBJ2-1, with TRBD2 identical over 10 bases. The V segment lost 0 bases and the J segment 4 bases; nucleotides outside the gene matches: 4. The CDR3 length is 16 residues. CDR1 is SGHNT and CDR2 is YYREEE in the germline V gene (reference sequence). The CDR3 nucleotides are TGTGCCAGCAGCTTGGCGGGTAGCGGGGGGTACAATGAGCAGTTCTTC. Its protein is CASSLAGSGGYNEQFF.

The CDR3 loop reads CASSAQGPNTEAFF. CDR3 coding DNA: TGTGCCAGTAGTGCCCAGGGCCCGAACACTGAAGCTTTCTTT. This rearrangement joins TRBV19 to TRBJ1-1, with D maybe TRBD1 (5 bases). This CDR3 spans 14 amino acids. Looked up from germline, CDR1 is LNHDA and CDR2 is SQIVND (reference sequence). V was trimmed by 5 bases and J by 1 base, leaving 11 bases between them.

The chain has TRBV24-1 and TRBJ2-2, with D perhaps TRBD2 (5 bases). Germline lookup yields CDR1 KGHDR and CDR2 SFDVKD. With 4 bases removed from V and 0 bases from J, the gap between germline ends came to 14 bases. This CDR3 spans 17 amino acids. The CDR3 reads CATSEGLNQANTGELFF. CDR3 DNA: TGTGCCACCAGTGAAGGACTGAACCAAGCGAACACCGGGGAGCTGTTTTTT.

This clone has just a few counts. This chain uses TRBV2 with TRBJ2-3; 15 bases are a match to TRBD2. The junction had 6 bases not matched to a gene; V was cut back by 4 bases and J by 4 bases. The CDR3 loop spans 17 amino acids. Germline values: CDR1 SNHLY, CDR2 FYNNEI. The CDR3 sequence is CASSVGTSGGFADTQYF. DNA of the CDR3: TGTGCCAGCAGTGTTGGGACTAGCGGGGGGTTCGCAGATACGCAGTATTTT.

This chain uses TRBV7-8 with TRBJ2-1, with D possibly being TRBD2 (6 bases). Germline V gene sequence: CDR1 SGHVS, CDR2 FQNEAQ. V was pared by 10 bases and J by 7 bases, with 26 bases between. The CDR3 runs 16 residues. The CDR3 sequence: CATCLDGTAASNEQFF. The CDR3 DNA sequence: TGTGCCACCTGTCTTGACGGGACTGCCGCATCTAATGAGCAGTTCTTC. Based on the CDR3 plus reference TRBV7-8 and TRBJ2-1, the full variable domain is GAGVSQSPRYKVAKRGQDVALRCDPISGHVSLFWYQQALGQGPEFLTYFQNEAQLDKSGLPSDRFFAERPEGSVSTLKIQRTQQEDSAVYLCATCLDGTAASNEQFFGPGTRLTVL.

This chain joins TRBV7-2 and TRBJ1-4; 7 nucleotides match TRBD1. With 3 bases clipped from V and 6 bases from J, the junction kept 4 bases outside the gene matches. This CDR3 contains 14 residues. Per the germline V gene, CDR1 is SGHTA and CDR2 is FQGNSA. This chain's CDR3 is CASSFGDRDEKLFF. DNA of the CDR3: TGTGCCAGCAGCTTCGGAGACAGGGATGAAAAACTGTTTTTT.

The rearrangement uses TRBV19 and TRBJ2-4; 7 bases agree with TRBD1. This CDR3 has 18 residues. Germline lookup yields CDR1 LNHDA and CDR2 SQIVND (reference sequence). Trimming took 5 bases from V and 0 from J; bases not matched to a gene: 13. As DNA, the CDR3 is TGTGCCAGTAGTCAGGACGGAAGGGGGCCCTTAGCCAAAAACATTCAGTACTTC. Its translation: CASSQDGRGPLAKNIQYF.

This rearrangement joins TRBV5-6 to TRBJ1-2; TRBD1 agrees at 9 bases. Trimming cost V 0 bases and J 3 bases; bases outside gene matches: 0. The CDR3 extends over 14 amino acids. CDR1 is SGHDT, CDR2 YYEEEE, per germline. DNA of the CDR3: TGTGCCAGCAGCTTGGGACAGGGGGACTATGGCTACACCTTC. Translated, it gives CASSLGQGDYGYTF.

The CDR3 coding sequence is TGCGCCAGCAGCGGGGGACAGGGAGATCAGCCCCAGCATTTT. It specifies CASSGGQGDQPQHF. V gene TRBV5-1 combines with J gene TRBJ1-5; 9 nucleotides match TRBD1. Germline-derived CDR1 and CDR2 are SGHRS and YFSETQ. J lost 5 bases, V lost 4 bases, and 4 bases had no gene match. The length of the CDR3 is 14 residues.

The rearrangement uses TRBV20-1 and TRBJ2-1, with 8 bases aligning to TRBD2. V lost 3 bases and J lost 9; bases outside the gene matches: 4. This CDR3 contains 12 residues. CDR1 is DFQATT and CDR2 is SNEGSKA in the germline V gene (reference sequence). The CDR3 reads CSASRGGGEQFF. Here the CDR3 DNA reads TGCAGTGCTAGTCGGGGGGGCGGTGAGCAGTTCTTC.

The chain combines TRBV3-1 (or the pseudogene TRBV3-2) with TRBJ2-1; 9 bases fit TRBD2. The CDR3 has 17 residues. CDR1 LGHDT and CDR2 YNNKEL come from the germline V gene (reference sequence). Trimming cost V 2 bases and J 2 bases; bases outside gene matches: 7. The chain's CDR3 is CASSQRLAEAPYNEQFF. In nucleotides, the CDR3 is TGTGCCAGCAGCCAAAGACTAGCGGAGGCTCCCTACAATGAGCAGTTCTTC.

The chain joins TRBV4-2 to TRBJ1-2, with D hard to call. CDR1 LGHNA and CDR2 YNFKEQ come from the germline V gene. V was shortened by 4 bases and J by 6 bases, with 18 bases between the two germline ends. This CDR3 has 15 residues. In nucleotides, the CDR3 is TGTGCCAGCAGCCTAACACCTCAGGAAGGTGATGGCTACACCTTC. This translates into CASSLTPQEGDGYTF.